This paragraph reports one TCR beta chain. This entry belongs to a study of blood T cell repertoires in COVID-19. Unmatched junction bases numbered 23, after V lost 4 bases and J lost 6 bases. There are 20 residues in the CDR3. Germline V gene data show CDR1 as SGHTA and CDR2 as FQGTGA. Per the original methods: Estimates of nucleated cell counts were drawn from the amplification of reference gene primers. Libraries were prepared by immunoSEQ multiplex PCR; TCRdb keeps only in-frame clonotypes and omits some of them. The V and J calls and the clone size are those of that table, but D and trimming were determined from the DNA. This table has 330,000 or so clones, about 90% appearing once.

The rearrangement links TRBV7-3 to TRBJ2-3; 9 nucleotides line up with TRBD2. The sequencing sample was made of PBMCs or T cells enriched from blood (not recorded which). This TCR was sampled from a woman younger than 45 who had recovered from COVID-19. CDR3 coding DNA: TGTGCCAGCAGCTCTAGGGGGCTAGCGGGGCCCCCCCTGCCCGTGGATACGCAGTATTTT. This codes for CASSSRGLAGPPLPVDTQYF.